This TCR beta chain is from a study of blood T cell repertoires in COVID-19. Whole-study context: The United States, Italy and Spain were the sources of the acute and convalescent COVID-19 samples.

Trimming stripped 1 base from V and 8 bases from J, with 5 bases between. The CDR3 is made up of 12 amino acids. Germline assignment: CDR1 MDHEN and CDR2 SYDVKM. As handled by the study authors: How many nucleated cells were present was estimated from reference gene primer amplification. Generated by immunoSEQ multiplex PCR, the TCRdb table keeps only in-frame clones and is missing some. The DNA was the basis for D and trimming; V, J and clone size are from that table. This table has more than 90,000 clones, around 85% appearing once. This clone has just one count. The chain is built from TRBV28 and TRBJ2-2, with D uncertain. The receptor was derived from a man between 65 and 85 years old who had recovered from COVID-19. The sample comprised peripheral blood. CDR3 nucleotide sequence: TGTGCCAGCAGTTTATTCGGGGGGGAGCTGTTTTTT. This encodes CASSLFGGELFF. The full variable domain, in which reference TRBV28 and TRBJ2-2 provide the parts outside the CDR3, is DVKVTQSSRYLVKRTGEKVFLECVQDMDHENMFWYRQDPGLGLRLIYFSYDVKMKEKGDIPEGYSVSREKKERFSLILESASTNQTSMYLCASSLFGGELFFGEGSRLTVL.